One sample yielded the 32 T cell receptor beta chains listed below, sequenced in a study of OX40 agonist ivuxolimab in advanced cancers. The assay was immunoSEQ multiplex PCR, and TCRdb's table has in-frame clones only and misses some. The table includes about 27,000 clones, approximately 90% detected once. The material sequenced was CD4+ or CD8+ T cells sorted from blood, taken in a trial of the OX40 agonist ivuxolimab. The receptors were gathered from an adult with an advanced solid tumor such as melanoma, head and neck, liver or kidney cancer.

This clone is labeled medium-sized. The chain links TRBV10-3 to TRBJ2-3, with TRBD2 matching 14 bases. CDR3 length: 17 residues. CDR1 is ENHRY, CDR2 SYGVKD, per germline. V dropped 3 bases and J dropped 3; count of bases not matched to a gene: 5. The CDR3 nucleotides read TGTGCCATCAGTGACCTCGGACTAGCGGGAGGTACAGATACGCAGTATTTT. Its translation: CAISDLGLAGGTDTQYF.

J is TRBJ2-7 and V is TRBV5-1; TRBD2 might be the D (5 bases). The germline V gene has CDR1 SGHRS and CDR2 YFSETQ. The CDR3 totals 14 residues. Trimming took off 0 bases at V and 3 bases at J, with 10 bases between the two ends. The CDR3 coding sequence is TGCGCCAGCAGCTTGGTTTTGGGAGACTACGAGCAGTACTTC. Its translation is CASSLVLGDYEQYF.

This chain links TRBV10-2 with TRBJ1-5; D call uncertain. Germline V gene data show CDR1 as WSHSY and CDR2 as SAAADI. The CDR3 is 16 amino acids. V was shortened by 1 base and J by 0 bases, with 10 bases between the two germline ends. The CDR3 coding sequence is TGCGCCAGCAGTGAGTTCGGTGCACATAGCAATCAGCCCCAGCATTTT. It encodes CASSEFGAHSNQPQHF.

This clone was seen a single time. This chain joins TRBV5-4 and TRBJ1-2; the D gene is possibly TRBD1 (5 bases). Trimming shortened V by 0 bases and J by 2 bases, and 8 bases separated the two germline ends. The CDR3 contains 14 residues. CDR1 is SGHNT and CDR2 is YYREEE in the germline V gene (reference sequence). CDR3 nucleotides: TGTGCCAGCAGCTTGGAGGGGAGGAACTATGGCTACACCTTC. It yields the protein CASSLEGRNYGYTF. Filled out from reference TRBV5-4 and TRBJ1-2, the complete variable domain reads ETGVTQSPTHLIKTRGQQVTLRCSSQSGHNTVSWYQQALGQGPQFIFQYYREEENGRGNFPPRFSGLQFPNYSSELNVNALELDDSALYLCASSLEGRNYGYTFGSGTRLTVV.

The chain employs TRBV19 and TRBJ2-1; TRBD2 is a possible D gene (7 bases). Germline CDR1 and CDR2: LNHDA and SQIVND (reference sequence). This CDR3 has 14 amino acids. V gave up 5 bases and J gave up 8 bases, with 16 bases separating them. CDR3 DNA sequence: TGTGCCAGTAGTCACAAAGGGGGGAGGGATGAGCAGTTCTTC. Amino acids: CASSHKGGRDEQFF.

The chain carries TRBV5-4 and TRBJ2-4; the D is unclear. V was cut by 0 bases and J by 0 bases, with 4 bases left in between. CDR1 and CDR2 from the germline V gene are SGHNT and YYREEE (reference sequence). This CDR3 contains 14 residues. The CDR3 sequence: CASSLELAKNIQYF. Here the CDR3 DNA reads TGTGCCAGCAGCTTGGAGCTAGCCAAAAACATTCAGTACTTC.

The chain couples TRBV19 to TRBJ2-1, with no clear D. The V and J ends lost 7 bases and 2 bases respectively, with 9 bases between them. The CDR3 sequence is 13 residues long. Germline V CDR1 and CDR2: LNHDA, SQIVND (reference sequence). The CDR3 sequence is CASTFGTYNEQFF. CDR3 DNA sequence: TGTGCCAGTACCTTTGGGACCTACAATGAGCAGTTCTTC.

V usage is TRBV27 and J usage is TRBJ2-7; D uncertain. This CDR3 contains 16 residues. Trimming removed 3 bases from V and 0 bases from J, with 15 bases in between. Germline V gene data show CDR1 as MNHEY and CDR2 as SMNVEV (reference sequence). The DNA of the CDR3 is TGTGCCAGCAGTTTCTATGGCTCCACGAGCTCCTACGAGCAGTACTTC. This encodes CASSFYGSTSSYEQYF.

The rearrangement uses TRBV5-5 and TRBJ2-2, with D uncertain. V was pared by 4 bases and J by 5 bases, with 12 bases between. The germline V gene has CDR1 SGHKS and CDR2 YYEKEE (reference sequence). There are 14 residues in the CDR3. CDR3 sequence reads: CASSRNPPTGELFF. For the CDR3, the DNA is TGTGCCAGCAGCCGCAACCCGCCAACCGGGGAGCTGTTTTTT.

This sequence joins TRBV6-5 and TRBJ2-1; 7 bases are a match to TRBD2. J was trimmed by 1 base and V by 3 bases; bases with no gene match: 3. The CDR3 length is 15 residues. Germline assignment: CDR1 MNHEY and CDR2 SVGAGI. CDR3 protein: CASSYWGGSYNEQFF. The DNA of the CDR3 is TGTGCCAGCAGTTATTGGGGGGGATCCTACAATGAGCAGTTCTTC.

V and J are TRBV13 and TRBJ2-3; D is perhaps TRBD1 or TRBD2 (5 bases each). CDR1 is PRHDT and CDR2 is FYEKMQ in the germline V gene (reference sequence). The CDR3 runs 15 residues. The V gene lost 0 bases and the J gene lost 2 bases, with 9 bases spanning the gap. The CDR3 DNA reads TGTGCCAGCAGCTTAGGCGTGGGGGTCACAGATACGCAGTATTTT. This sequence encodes CASSLGVGVTDTQYF. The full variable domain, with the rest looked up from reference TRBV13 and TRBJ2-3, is AAGVIQSPRHLIKEKRETATLKCYPIPRHDTVYWYQQGPGQDPQFLISFYEKMQSDKGSIPDRFSAQQFSDYHSELNMSSLELGDSALYFCASSLGVGVTDTQYFGPGTRLTVL.

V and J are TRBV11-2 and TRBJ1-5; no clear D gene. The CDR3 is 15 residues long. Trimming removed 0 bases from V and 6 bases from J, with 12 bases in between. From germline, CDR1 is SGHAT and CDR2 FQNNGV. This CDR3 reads CASSLDGGSGQPQHF. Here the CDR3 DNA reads TGTGCCAGCAGCTTAGATGGAGGGAGCGGTCAGCCCCAGCATTTT.

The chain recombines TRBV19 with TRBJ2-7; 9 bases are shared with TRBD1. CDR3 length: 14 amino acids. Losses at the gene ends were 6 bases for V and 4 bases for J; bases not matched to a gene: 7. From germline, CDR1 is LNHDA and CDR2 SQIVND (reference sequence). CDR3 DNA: TGTGCCAGTAGGCCGGGACAGGGACCTTACGAGCAGTACTTC. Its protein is CASRPGQGPYEQYF.

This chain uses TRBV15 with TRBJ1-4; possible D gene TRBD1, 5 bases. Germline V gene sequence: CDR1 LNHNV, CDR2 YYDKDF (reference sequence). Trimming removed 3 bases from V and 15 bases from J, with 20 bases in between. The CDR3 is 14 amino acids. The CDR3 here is CATSSLPGRGGVFF. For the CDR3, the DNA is TGTGCCACCAGCAGCCTCCCGGGACGGGGTGGGGTGTTTTTT.

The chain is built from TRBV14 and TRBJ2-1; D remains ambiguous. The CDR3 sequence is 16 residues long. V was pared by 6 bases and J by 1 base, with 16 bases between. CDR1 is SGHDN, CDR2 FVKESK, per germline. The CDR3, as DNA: TGTGCCAGCAGTCTTAAAAAGGTGGAGTCCTACAATGAGCAGTTCTTC. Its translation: CASSLKKVESYNEQFF.

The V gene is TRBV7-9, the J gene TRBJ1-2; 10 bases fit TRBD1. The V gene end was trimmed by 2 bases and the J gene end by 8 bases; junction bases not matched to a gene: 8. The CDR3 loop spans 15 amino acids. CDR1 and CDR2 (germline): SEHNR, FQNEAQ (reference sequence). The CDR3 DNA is TGTGCCAGCAGCTTACCTGGACAGGGGGTCCTCGGCTACACCTTC. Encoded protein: CASSLPGQGVLGYTF.

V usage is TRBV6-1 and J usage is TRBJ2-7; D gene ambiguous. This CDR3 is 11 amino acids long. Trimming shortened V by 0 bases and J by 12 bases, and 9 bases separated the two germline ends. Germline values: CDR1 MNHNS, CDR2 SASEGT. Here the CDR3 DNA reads TGTGCCAGCAGTGAAGCGGCGGAAGGGTACTTC. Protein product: CASSEAAEGYF.

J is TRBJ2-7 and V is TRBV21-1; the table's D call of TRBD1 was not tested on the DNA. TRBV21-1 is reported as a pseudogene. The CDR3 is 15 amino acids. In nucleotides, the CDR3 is TGTGCCAGCAGCAAAGGTGTGACAGGGGCCTACGAGCAGTACTTC. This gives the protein CASSKGVTGAYEQYF.

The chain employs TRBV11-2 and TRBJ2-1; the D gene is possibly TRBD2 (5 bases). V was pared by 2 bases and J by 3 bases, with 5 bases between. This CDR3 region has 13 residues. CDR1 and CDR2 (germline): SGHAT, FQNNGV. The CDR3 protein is CASSLTSYNEQFF. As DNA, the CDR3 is TGTGCCAGCAGCTTAACTAGCTACAATGAGCAGTTCTTC.

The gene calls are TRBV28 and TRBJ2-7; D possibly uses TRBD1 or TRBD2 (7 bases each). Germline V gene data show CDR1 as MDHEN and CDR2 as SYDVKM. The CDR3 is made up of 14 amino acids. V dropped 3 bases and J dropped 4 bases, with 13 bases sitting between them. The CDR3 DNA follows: TGTGCCAGCAGTTTCGGGCAGGGGGGGTACGAGCAGTACTTC. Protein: CASSFGQGGYEQYF. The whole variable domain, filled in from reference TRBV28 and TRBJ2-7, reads DVKVTQSSRYLVKRTGEKVFLECVQDMDHENMFWYRQDPGLGLRLIYFSYDVKMKEKGDIPEGYSVSREKKERFSLILESASTNQTSMYLCASSFGQGGYEQYFGPGTRLTVT.

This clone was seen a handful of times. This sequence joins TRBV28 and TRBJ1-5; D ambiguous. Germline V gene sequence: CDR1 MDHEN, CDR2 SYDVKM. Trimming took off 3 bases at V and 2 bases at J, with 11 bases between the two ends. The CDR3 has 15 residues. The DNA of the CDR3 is TGTGCCAGCAGTTTCGGCAGAGTAGGCAATCAGCCCCAGCATTTT. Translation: CASSFGRVGNQPQHF. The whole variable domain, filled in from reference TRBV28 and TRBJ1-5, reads DVKVTQSSRYLVKRTGEKVFLECVQDMDHENMFWYRQDPGLGLRLIYFSYDVKMKEKGDIPEGYSVSREKKERFSLILESASTNQTSMYLCASSFGRVGNQPQHFGDGTRLSIL.

CDR3 sequence (DNA): TGCGCCAGCAGCCAGAGAAAACAGGGTGTGCACAATGAGCAGTTCTTC. This sequence encodes CASSQRKQGVHNEQFF. The genes are TRBV5-1 and TRBJ2-1, with D possibly matching TRBD1 (6 bases). The CDR3 consists of 16 residues. In germline, CDR1 is SGHRS, CDR2 YFSETQ. V shed 4 bases and J shed 5 bases, with 19 bases lying between them.

CDR3 loop: CASSSTGTEAFF. The CDR3 coding sequence is TGTGCCAGCAGCTCAACGGGGACTGAAGCTTTCTTT. The chain combines TRBV28 with TRBJ1-1; D remains unclear. Looked up from germline, CDR1 is MDHEN and CDR2 is SYDVKM. The CDR3 runs 12 residues. Trimming left V 6 bases short and J 5 bases short, with 10 bases between.

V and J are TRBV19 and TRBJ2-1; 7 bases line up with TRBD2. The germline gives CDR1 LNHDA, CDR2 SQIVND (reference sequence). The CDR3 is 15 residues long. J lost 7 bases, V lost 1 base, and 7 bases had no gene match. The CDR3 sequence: CASSIAAGAENEQFF. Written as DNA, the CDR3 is TGTGCCAGTAGTATAGCGGCGGGAGCGGAGAATGAGCAGTTCTTC. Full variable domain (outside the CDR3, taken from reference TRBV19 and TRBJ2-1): DGGITQSPKYLFRKEGQNVTLSCEQNLNHDAMYWYRQDPGQGLRLIYYSQIVNDFQKGDIAEGYSVSREKKESFPLTVTSAQKNPTAFYLCASSIAAGAENEQFFGPGTRLTVL.

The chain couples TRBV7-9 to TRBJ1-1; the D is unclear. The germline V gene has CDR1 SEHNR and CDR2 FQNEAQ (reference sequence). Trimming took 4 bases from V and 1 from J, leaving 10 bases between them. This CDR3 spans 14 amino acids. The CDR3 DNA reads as TGTGCCAGCAGCTCTCAGGCCTGGAACACTGAAGCTTTCTTT. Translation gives CASSSQAWNTEAFF.

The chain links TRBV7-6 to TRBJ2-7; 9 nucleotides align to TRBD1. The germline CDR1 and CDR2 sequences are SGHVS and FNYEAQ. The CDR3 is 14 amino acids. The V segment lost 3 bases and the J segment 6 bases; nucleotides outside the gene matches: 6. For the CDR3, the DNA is TGTGCCAGCAGCTTGGACAGGACAGGGGTCGAGCAGTACTTC. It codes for CASSLDRTGVEQYF.

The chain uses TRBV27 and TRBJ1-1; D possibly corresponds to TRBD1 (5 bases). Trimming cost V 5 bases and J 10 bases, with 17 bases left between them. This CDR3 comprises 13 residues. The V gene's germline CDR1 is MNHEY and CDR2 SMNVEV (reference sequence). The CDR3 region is CASSTRPGHGAFF. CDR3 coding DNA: TGTGCCAGCAGTACCCGCCCCGGACATGGAGCTTTCTTT.

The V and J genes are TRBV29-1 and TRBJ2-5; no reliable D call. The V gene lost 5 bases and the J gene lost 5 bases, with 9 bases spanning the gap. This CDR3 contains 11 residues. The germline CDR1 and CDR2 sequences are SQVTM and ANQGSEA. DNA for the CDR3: TGCAGCGTTCCCCGGTATGAGACCCAGTACTTC. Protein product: CSVPRYETQYF.

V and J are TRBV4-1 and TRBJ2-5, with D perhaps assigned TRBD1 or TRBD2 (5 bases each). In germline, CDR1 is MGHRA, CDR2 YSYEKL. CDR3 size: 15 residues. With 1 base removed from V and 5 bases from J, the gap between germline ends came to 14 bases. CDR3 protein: CASSQGAGGFETQYF. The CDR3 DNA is TGCGCCAGCAGCCAAGGGGCTGGGGGTTTCGAGACCCAGTACTTC.

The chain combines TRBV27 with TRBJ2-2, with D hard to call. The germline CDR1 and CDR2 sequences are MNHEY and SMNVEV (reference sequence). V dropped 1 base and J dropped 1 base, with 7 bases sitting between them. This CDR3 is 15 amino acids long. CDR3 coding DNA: TGTGCCAGCAGTTTATTCCATGGGAACACCGGGGAGCTGTTTTTT. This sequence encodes CASSLFHGNTGELFF.

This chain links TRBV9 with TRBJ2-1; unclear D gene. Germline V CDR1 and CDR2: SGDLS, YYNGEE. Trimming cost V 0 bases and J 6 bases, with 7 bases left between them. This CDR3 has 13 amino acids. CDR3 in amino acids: CASSVGDFNEQFF. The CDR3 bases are TGTGCCAGCAGCGTAGGTGACTTCAATGAGCAGTTCTTC.

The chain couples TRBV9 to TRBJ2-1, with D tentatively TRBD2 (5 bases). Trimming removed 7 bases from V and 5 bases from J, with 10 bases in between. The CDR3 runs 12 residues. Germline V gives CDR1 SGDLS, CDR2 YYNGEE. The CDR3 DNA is TGTGCCAGCGCGGAGGCCCACAATGAGCAGTTCTTC. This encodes CASAEAHNEQFF.